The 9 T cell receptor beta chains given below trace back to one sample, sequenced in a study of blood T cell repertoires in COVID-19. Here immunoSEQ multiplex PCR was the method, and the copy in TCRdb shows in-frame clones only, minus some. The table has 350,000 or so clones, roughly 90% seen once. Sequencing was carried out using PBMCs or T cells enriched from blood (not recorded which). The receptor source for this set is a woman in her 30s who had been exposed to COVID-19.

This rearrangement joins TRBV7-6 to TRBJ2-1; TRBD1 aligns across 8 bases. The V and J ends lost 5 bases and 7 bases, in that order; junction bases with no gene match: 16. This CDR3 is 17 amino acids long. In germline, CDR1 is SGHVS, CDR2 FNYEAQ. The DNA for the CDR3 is TGTGCCAGCAGCCTCGGGCGCAGGGGGCGCGGGGATAATGAGCAGTTCTTC. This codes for CASSLGRRGRGDNEQFF.

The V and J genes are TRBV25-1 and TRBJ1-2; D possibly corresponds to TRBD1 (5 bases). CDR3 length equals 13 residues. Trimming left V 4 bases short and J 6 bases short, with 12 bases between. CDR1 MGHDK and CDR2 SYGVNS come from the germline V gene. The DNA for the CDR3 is TGTGCCAGCAGTGTTCAGGGAAGAGATGGCTACACCTTC. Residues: CASSVQGRDGYTF.

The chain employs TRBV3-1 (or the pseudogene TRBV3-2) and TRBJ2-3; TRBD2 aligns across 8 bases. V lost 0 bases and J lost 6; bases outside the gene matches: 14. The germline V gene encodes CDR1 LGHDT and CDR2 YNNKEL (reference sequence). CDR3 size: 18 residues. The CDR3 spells CASSQEGRLAGLRDTQYF. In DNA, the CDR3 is TGTGCCAGCAGCCAAGAGGGGCGGCTAGCGGGCCTGAGGGATACGCAGTATTTT.

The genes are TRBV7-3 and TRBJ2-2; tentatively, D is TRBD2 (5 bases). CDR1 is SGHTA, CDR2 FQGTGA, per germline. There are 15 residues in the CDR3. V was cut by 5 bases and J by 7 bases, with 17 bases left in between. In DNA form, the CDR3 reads TGTGCCAGCAGCGCCCTAACTAGTTCTGTCGGGGAGCTGTTTTTT. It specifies CASSALTSSVGELFF.

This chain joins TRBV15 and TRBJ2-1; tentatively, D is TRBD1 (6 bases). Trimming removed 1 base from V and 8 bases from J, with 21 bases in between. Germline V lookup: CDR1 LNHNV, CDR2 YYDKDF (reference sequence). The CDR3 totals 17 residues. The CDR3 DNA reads TGTGCCACCAGCAGAGCCCCCCCGGGGACACTACAATATGAGCAGTTCTTC. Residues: CATSRAPPGTLQYEQFF. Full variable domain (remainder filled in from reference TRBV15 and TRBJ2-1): DAMVIQNPRYQVTQFGKPVTLSCSQTLNHNVMYWYQQKSSQAPKLLFHYYDKDFNNEADTPDNFQSRRPNTSFCFLDIRSPGLGDTAMYLCATSRAPPGTLQYEQFFGPGTRLTVL.

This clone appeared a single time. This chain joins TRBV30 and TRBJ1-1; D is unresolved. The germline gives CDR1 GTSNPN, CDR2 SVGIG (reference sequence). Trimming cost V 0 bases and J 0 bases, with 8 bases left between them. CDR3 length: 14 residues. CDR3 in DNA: TGTGCCTGGAGTGTACTCACAGTGAACACTGAAGCTTTCTTT. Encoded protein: CAWSVLTVNTEAFF.

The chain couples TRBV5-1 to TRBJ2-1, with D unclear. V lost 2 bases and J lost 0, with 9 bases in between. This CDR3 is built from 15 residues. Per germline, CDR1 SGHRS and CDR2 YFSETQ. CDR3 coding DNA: TGCGCCAGCAGCTTTTCCCCTAGCTCCTACAATGAGCAGTTCTTC. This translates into CASSFSPSSYNEQFF.

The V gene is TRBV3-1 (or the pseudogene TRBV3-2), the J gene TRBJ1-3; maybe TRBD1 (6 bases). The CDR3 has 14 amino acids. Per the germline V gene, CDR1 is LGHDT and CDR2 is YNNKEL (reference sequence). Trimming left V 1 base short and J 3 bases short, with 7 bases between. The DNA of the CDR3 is TGTGCCAGCAGCCAAGCAGGGGTTGGAAACACCATATATTTT. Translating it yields CASSQAGVGNTIYF.

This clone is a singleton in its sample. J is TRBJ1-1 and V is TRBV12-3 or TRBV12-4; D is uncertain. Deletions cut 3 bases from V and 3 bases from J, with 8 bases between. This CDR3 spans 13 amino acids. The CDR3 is CASSFSEDTEAFF. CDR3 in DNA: TGTGCCAGCAGTTTCTCCGAGGACACTGAAGCTTTCTTT.